This T cell receptor (beta chain) is drawn from a study of regulatory and conventional T cells in RAG deficiency (dated by TCRdb to about 2017). A note on the overall study: Autoimmunity is frequently seen with hypomorphic RAG mutations in combined immunodeficiency or atypical SCID. High-throughput TCR beta sequencing was used to compare the diversity and composition of the Treg, conventional CD4+ and CD8+ T cell repertoires of RAG-deficient patients with those of healthy controls.

In regard to this clone: Its target antigen remains unknown. No qualities accompany the bases; no much larger clone lies one base away.

Before genomic DNA extraction, conventional CD4+ T cells were purified from blood as CD25-low CD127-high cells. The study included eight patients with RAG deficiency, of whom one had SCID, two had Omenn syndrome and five had combined immunodeficiency or atypical SCID. Study-wide findings and limitations: For some subjects, some analyses of T-cell subsets were not performed. In Omenn syndrome and CID/AS patients compared with controls, roughly 99-fold fewer unique TCR beta sequences were detected from Treg cells, versus roughly 10-fold fewer for other subsets. Shorter CDR3 lengths were found in all patient T-cell subsets, and >85% Treg-Tconv repertoire overlap at nucleotide and amino acid level was observed in Omenn syndrome patients. Markedly lower Shannon entropy and higher Simpson indices were observed in RAG-deficient patients than in control T-cell subpopulations. Rather than being bona fide Treg cells, the sorted CD25-high CD127-low cells in Omenn syndrome patients may represent peripherally activated cells.

V loses 2 bases, J loses 3 bases, and the germline ends lie 14 bases apart. The CDR1 and CDR2 encoded by the germline V gene are SGHTA and FQGNSA. The CDR3 starts with the cysteine, ends with the phenylalanine, and has 15 residues. The entry retains the CDR3 DNA only, 45 bases that are in frame from base 1. Library generation was performed with the immunoSEQ multiplex PCR assay. Rearranged TCR beta chain products were amplified from the genomic DNA of sorted T-cell subsets and were then sequenced. Regarding the original processing steps: Shannon entropy and Simpson indices were used to quantify the repertoire diversity of productive TCR beta rearrangements. Clonal expansion was assessed using the summed frequency of the 100 most abundant productive TCR beta clonotypes among total reads. The TRB repertoires were evaluated with a self-reactivity index based on amino acid usage at CDR3beta positions 6 and 7. Two-way ANOVA was applied to the repertoire analyses, whereas Student t or Mann-Whitney tests were applied to the flow cytometric analyses. Not all clones reach the TCRdb copy of this immuneACCESS table, which keeps in-frame sequences only. Checked studies attribute under half of the gap to unresolved V genes and leave the rest unexplained. The V and J calls and clone size were taken over from that table, and D and trimming were inferred from the DNA. The sample data list several thousand clones, and 90% to 95% of these were observed just once. Together, the top ten hold over 1.1% of the sample.

The TCR originated in a human donor with RAG deficiency presenting as severe combined immunodeficiency. The specimen was CD4+ effector T cells sorted from blood. The chain is assembled from TRBV7-2 and TRBJ2-7; the D region possibly corresponds to TRBD2 (5 bases align). The bases are TGTGCCAGCAGCTTAACTGGACTGAATTTCTACGAGCAGTACTTC. Translation gives CASSLTGLNFYEQYF.